This T cell receptor (beta chain) is drawn from a study of cytotoxic CD8 clonotypes in ibrutinib-treated CLL. Background on the study: About 25 partial and 2 complete responses; at median roughly 68 months, roughly 14 remitted, about twelve progressed.

Assay used: immunoSEQ multiplex PCR; TCRdb lists only in-frame clones, some missing. Here the sample spans thousands of clones, 65% to 80% being singletons. CDR1 and CDR2 (germline): SEHNR, FQNEAQ (reference sequence). This CDR3 contains 13 residues. Trimming took off 1 base at V and 9 bases at J, with 12 bases between the two ends. The study, taken as a whole, reports: Higher circulating CD8+ T-cell counts strongly accompanied higher baseline clonality, above age-matched healthy donors.

On this clone itself: Its target is not known.

The TCR beta libraries used around 2 micrograms of genomic DNA that came from cryopreserved PBMCs. Sample: PBMCs, taken before ibrutinib treatment. The chain has TRBV7-9 and TRBJ1-1; D call uncertain. The receptor comes from a human donor with chronic lymphocytic leukemia. CDR3 bases: TGTGCCAGCAGCTTAGAATCCGGCAGGAAAGCTTTCTTT. This gives the protein CASSLESGRKAFF.